In its sample, the clone carrying this T cell receptor (beta chain) was seen many times. These data belong to a study of low-dose radiotherapy and immunotherapy resistance in tumors. The CDR3 sequence is 13 residues long. Germline V gene data show CDR1 as SQVTM and CDR2 as ANQGSEA. With 4 bases clipped from V and 2 bases from J, the junction kept 3 bases outside the gene matches. Specified time point: after trial treatment. Treatment defined: LDRT plus nivolumab, ipilimumab, low-dose cyclophosphamide and aspirin (RACIN trial). Priming of first-strand cDNA relied on TRAV- and TRBV-specific primers (covering alpha and beta chains). TCR amplification involved around 22 PCR cycles with a constant-region primer and V-primer adapter. TCRdb itself ran the reads through MiXCR, one entry per CDR3 protein. This sample has approximately 84,000 distinct CDR3 sequences; around a sixth occur once, and the top ten carry approximately 1.5%.

This receptor was taken from a male donor with prostate cancer. The source was PBMCs, collected after low-dose radiotherapy plus immunotherapy. The genes are TRBV29-1 and TRBJ2-5; TRBD2 matches 8 bases. The CDR3 protein is CSVGGTSQETQYF. The CDR3 DNA reads TGCAGCGTTGGGGGGACTAGTCAAGAGACCCAGTACTTC.